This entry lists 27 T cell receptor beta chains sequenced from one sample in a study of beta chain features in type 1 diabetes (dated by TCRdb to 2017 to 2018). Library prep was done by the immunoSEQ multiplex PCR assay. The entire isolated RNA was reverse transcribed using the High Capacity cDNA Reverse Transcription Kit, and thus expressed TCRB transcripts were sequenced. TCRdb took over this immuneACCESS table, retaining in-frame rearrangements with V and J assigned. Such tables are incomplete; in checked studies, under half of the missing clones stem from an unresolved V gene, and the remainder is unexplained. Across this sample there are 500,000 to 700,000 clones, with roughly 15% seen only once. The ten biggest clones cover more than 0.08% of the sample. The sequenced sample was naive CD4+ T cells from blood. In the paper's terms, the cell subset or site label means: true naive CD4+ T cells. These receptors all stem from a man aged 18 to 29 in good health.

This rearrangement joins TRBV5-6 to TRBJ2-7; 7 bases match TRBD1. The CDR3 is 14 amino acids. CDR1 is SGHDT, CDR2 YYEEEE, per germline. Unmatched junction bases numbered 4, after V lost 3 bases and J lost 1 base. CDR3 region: CASSYGTVSYEQYF. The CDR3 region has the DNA TGTGCCAGCAGCTACGGGACAGTTTCCTACGAGCAGTACTTC.

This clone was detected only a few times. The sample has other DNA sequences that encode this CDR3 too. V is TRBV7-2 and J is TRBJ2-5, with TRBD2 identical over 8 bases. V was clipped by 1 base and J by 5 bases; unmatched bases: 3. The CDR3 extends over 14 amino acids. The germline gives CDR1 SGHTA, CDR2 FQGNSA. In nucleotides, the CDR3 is TGTGCCAGCAGCTTAGGCGGGGGGAGGGAGACCCAGTACTTC. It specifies CASSLGGGRETQYF.

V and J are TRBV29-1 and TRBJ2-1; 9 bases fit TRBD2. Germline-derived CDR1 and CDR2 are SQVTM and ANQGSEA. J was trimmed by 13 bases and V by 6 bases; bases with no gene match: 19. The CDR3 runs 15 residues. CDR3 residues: CSVLLFAGLASNQFF. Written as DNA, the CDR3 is TGCAGCGTCCTACTCTTCGCGGGACTAGCTAGTAATCAGTTCTTC.

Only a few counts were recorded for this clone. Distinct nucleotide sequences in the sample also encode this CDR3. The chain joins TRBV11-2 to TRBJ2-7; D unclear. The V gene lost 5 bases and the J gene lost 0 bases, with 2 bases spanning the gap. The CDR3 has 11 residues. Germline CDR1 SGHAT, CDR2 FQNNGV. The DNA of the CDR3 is TGTGCCAGCAGCCCCTCCTACGAGCAGTACTTC. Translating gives CASSPSYEQYF.

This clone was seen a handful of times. The CDR3 region is CASSPQGERKTGELFF. For the CDR3, the DNA is TGTGCCAGCTCACCCCAGGGTGAGAGGAAGACCGGGGAGCTGTTTTTT. The genes are TRBV18 and TRBJ2-2; possible D gene TRBD1, 5 bases. Germline CDR1 reads KGHSH; CDR2 reads LQKENI. Trimming shortened V by 3 bases and J by 5 bases, and 16 bases separated the two germline ends. CDR3 size: 16 residues.

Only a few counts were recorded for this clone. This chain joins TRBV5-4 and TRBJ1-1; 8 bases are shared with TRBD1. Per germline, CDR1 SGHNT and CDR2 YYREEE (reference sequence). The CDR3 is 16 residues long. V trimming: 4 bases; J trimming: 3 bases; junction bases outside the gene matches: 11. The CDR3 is CASSPQDRAIDTEAFF. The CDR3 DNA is TGTGCCAGCAGCCCACAGGACAGGGCAATCGACACTGAAGCTTTCTTT.

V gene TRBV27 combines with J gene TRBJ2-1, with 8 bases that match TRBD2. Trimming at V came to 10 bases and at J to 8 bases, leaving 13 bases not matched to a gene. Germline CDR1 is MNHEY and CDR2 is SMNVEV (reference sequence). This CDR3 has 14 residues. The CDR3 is CATLRLASQDEQFF. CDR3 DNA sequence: TGTGCCACCCTGCGACTAGCGTCTCAGGATGAGCAGTTCTTC.

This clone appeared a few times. CDR3 region: CASSRARWGPTEAFF. CDR3 DNA sequence: TGTGCCAGCTCCCGGGCTCGGTGGGGGCCAACTGAAGCTTTCTTT. The chain uses TRBV18 and TRBJ1-1; tentative D call: TRBD1 (6 bases). V was clipped by 6 bases and J by 5 bases, with 19 bases between them. CDR3 length equals 15 residues. Germline V gives CDR1 KGHSH, CDR2 LQKENI.

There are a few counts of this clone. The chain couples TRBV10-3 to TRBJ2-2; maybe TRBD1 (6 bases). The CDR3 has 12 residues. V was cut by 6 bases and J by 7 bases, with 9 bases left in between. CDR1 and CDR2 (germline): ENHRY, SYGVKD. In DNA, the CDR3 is TGTGCCATCAGCAAACAGGGCGGGGAGCTGTTTTTT. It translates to CAISKQGGELFF.

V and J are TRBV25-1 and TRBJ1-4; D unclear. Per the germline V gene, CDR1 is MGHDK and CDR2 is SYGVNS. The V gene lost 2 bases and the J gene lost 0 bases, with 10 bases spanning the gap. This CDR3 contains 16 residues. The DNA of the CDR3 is TGTGCCAGCAGTGAAAGAGGGCTCACAACTAATGAAAAACTGTTTTTT. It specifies CASSERGLTTNEKLFF.

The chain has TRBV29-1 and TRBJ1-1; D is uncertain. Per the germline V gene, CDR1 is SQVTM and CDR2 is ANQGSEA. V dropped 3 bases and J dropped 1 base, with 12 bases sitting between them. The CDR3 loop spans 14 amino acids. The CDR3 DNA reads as TGCAGCGTTGAGGTGGCAACTGAGAACACTGAAGCTTTCTTT. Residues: CSVEVATENTEAFF. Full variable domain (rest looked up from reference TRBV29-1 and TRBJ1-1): SAVISQKPSRDICQRGTSLTIQCQVDSQVTMMFWYRQQPGQSLTLIATANQGSEATYESGFVIDKFPISRPNLTFSTLTVSNMSPEDSSIYLCSVEVATENTEAFFGQGTRLTVV.

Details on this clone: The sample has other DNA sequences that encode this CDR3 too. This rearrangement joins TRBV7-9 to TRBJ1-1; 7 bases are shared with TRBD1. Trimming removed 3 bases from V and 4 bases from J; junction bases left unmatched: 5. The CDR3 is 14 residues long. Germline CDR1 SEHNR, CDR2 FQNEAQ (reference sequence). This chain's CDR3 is CASSFTGVGTEAFF. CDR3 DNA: TGTGCCAGCAGCTTCACAGGGGTCGGCACTGAAGCTTTCTTT.

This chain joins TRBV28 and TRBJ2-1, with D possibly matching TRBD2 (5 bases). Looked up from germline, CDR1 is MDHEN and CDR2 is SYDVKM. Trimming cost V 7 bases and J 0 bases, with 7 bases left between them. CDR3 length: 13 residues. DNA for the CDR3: TGTGCCAGCACTAGCTTCTCCTACAATGAGCAGTTCTTC. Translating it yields CASTSFSYNEQFF. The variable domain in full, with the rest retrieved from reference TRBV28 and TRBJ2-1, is DVKVTQSSRYLVKRTGEKVFLECVQDMDHENMFWYRQDPGLGLRLIYFSYDVKMKEKGDIPEGYSVSREKKERFSLILESASTNQTSMYLCASTSFSYNEQFFGPGTRLTVL.

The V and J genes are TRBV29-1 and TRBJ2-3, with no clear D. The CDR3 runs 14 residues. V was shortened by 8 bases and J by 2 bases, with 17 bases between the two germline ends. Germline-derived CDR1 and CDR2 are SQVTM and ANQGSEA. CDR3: CSTRDGSLTDTQYF. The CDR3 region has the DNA TGCAGCACCCGCGACGGATCCCTCACAGATACGCAGTATTTT.

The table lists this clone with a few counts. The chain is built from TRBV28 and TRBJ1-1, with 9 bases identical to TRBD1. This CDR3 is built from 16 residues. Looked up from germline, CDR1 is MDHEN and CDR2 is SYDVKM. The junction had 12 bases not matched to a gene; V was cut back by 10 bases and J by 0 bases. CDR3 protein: CATGTGSLGMNTEAFF. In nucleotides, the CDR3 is TGTGCCACCGGGACAGGGAGTTTAGGCATGAACACTGAAGCTTTCTTT.

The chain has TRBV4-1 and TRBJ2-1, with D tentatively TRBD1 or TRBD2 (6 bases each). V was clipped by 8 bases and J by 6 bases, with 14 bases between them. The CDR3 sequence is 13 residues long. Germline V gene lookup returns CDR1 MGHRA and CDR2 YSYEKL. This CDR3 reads CASPLKGGNEQFF. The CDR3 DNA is TGCGCCAGCCCACTTAAGGGGGGCAATGAGCAGTTCTTC.

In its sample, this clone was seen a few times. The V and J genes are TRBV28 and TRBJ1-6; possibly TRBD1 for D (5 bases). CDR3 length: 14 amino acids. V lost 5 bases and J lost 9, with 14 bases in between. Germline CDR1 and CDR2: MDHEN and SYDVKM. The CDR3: CASSETVLISPLHF. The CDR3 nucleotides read TGTGCCAGCAGTGAGACAGTGTTGATTTCACCCCTCCACTTT.

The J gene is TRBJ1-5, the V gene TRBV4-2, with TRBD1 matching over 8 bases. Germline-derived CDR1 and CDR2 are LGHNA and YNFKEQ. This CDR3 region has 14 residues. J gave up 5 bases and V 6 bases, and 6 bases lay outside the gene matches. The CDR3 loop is CASSRTGKDQPQHF. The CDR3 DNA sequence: TGTGCCAGCAGTCGGACAGGGAAAGATCAGCCCCAGCATTTT.

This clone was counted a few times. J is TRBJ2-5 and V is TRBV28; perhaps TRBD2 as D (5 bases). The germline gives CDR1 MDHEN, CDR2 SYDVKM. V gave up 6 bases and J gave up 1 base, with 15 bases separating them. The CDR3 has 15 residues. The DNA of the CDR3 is TGTGCCAGCAGGACAAAGCGGCACTCCCAAGAGACCCAGTACTTC. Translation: CASRTKRHSQETQYF.

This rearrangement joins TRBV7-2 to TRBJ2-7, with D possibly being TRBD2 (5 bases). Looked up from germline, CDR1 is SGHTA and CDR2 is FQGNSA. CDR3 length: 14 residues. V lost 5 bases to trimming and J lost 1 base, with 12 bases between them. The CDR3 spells CASSPALVSYEQYF. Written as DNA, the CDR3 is TGTGCCAGCAGCCCCGCACTAGTTTCCTACGAGCAGTACTTC.

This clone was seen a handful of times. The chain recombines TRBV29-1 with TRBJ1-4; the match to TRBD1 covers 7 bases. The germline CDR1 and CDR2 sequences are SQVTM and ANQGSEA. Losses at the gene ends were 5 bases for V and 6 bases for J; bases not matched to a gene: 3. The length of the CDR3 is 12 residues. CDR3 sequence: CSVRGPDEKLFF. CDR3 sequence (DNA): TGCAGCGTTAGGGGGCCGGATGAAAAACTGTTTTTT. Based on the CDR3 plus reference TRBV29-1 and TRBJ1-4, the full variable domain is SAVISQKPSRDICQRGTSLTIQCQVDSQVTMMFWYRQQPGQSLTLIATANQGSEATYESGFVIDKFPISRPNLTFSTLTVSNMSPEDSSIYLCSVRGPDEKLFFGSGTQLSVL.

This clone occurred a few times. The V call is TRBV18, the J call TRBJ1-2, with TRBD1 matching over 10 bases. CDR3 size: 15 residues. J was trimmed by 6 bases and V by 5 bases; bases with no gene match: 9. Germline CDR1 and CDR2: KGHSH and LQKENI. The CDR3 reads CASSANRDRGHGYTF. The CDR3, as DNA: TGTGCCAGCTCAGCCAACCGGGACAGGGGTCATGGCTACACCTTC.

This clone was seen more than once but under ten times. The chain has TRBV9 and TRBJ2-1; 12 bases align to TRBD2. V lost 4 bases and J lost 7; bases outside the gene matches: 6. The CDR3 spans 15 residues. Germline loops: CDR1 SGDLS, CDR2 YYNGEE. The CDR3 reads CASSTRLAGGNEQFF. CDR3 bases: TGTGCCAGCAGCACCCGGCTAGCGGGGGGGAATGAGCAGTTCTTC.

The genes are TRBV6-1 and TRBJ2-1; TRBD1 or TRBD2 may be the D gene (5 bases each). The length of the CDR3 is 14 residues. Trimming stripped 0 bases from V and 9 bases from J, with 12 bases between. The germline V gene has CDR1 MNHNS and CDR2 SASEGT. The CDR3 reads CASSEAGPGTEQFF. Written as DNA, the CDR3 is TGTGCCAGCAGTGAAGCTGGCCCAGGGACTGAGCAGTTCTTC.

CDR3 in amino acids: CASSFLARTDTQYF. The CDR3 region has the DNA TGTGCCAGCAGTTTTCTCGCCAGGACAGATACGCAGTATTTT. The chain recombines TRBV27 with TRBJ2-3; D remains unclear. The germline gives CDR1 MNHEY, CDR2 SMNVEV (reference sequence). Trimming left V 3 bases short and J 3 bases short, with 10 bases between. This CDR3 comprises 14 residues.

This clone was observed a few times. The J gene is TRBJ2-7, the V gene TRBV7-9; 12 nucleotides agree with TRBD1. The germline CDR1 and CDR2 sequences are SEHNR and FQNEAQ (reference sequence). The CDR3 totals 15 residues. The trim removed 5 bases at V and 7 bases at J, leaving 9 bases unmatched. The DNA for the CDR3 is TGTGCCAGCAGCCTACCGGGACAGGGGGCTCGAGAGCAGTACTTC. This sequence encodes CASSLPGQGAREQYF.

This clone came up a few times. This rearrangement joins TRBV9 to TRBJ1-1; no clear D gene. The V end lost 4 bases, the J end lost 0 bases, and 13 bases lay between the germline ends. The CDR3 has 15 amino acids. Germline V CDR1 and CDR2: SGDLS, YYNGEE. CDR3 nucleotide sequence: TGTGCCAGCAGCCCCCCCGGGAGAATGAACACTGAAGCTTTCTTT. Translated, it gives CASSPPGRMNTEAFF.